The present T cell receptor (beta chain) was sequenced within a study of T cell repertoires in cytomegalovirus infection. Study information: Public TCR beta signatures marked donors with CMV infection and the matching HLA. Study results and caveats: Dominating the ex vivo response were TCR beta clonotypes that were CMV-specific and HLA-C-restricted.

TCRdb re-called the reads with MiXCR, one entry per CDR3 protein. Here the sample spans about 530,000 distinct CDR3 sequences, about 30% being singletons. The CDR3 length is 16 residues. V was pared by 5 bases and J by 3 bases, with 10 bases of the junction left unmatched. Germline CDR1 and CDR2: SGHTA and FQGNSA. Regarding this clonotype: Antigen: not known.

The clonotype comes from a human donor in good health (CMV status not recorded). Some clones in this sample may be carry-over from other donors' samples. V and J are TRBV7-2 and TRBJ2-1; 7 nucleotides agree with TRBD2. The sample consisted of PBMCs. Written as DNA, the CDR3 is TGTGCCAGCAGCCCGCGTCCCGGGAGGAACTACAATGAGCAGTTCTTC. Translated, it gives CASSPRPGRNYNEQFF.